These T cell receptor beta chains were read from a single sample in a study of OX40 agonist ivuxolimab in advanced cancers. The protocol was immunoSEQ multiplex PCR, while the TCRdb copy is restricted to in-frame clones and leaves out a portion. The sample contains tens of thousands of clones, 85% to 90% of which appear only once. This specimen was CD4+ or CD8+ T cells sorted from blood, taken in a trial of the OX40 agonist ivuxolimab. These receptors were taken from an adult with an advanced solid tumor such as melanoma, head and neck, liver or kidney cancer. Both conserved end residues are part of each CDR3. Each record gives: clone size, J gene, D gene, V gene, CDR3 DNA, CDR3 protein. A D gene is named only where the DNA matches it firmly. Clone size is shown for a subset of rows, as once, few, many or a class of expanded clone.

>.|TRBJ2-3|.|TRBV27
TGTGCCAGCAGTACTAACACAGATACGCAGTATTTT
CASSTNTDTQYF
>.|TRBJ2-7|.|TRBV15
TGTGCCACCAGCGACTTCTCAGGAGGGACAGAGAGCTTC
CATSDFSGGTESF
>.|TRBJ1-1|.|TRBV5-4
TGTGCCAGCAGCTTGGTTCGGGACCCACCTGAAGCTTTCTTT
CASSLVRDPPEAFF
>once|TRBJ2-3|TRBD2|TRBV19
TGTGCCAGCAAGGTTGGGACTAGCGGGAGCCGGGGCACAGATACGCAGTATTTT
CASKVGTSGSRGTDTQYF
>.|TRBJ2-7|.|TRBV29-1
TGCAGCGTTGACAGAGGGTTTGAGCAGTACTTC
CSVDRGFEQYF
>few|TRBJ1-1|.|TRBV25-1
TGTGCCAGCAGTGCCAGGGGTTCCGGAGGCACTGAAGCTTTCTTT
CASSARGSGGTEAFF
>.|TRBJ1-2|.|TRBV7-9
TGTGCCAGCAGACGAATCGGGGACACGCTGAAGCGGGGCTACACCTTC
CASRRIGDTLKRGYTF
>.|TRBJ2-2|.|TRBV11-1
TGTGCCAGCAGCTTAGTAGCGGCAGGGGGAAAGCCCGGGGAGCTGTTTTTT
CASSLVAAGGKPGELFF
>.|TRBJ1-5|.|TRBV19
TGTGCCAGTAGTGCCCCCTTCGGTTTGACTCAGCCCCAGCATTTT
CASSAPFGLTQPQHF
>.|TRBJ2-1|.|TRBV6-6
TGTGCCAGCAGGGATCCAGCAAGAAATGAGCAGTTCTTC
CASRDPARNEQFF
>.|TRBJ1-4|.|TRBV18
TGTGCCAGCTCATCAGTCGACAGGATAAATGAAAAACTGTTTTTT
CASSSVDRINEKLFF
>.|TRBJ2-5|.|TRBV15
TGTGCCACCAGCAGAGATAGGACAACACAAGAGACCCAGTACTTC
CATSRDRTTQETQYF
>.|TRBJ1-1|.|TRBV5-4
TGTGCCAGCAGCAAGAACTCCGGGAGTTCGAACACTGAAGCTTTCTTT
CASSKNSGSSNTEAFF
>.|TRBJ1-5|TRBD1|TRBV11-2
TGTGCCAGCAGTTCGGACAGGGGCAATCAGCCCCAGCATTTT
CASSSDRGNQPQHF
>.|TRBJ2-2|.|TRBV6-6
TGTGCCAGCCGCACATCCGGGGAGCTGTTTTTT
CASRTSGELFF
>.|TRBJ2-7|.|TRBV5-8
TGTGCCAGCAGCTTGGCCGGGACCTACGAGCAGTACTTC
CASSLAGTYEQYF
>.|TRBJ1-6|.|TRBV5-4
TGTGCCAGCAGTTTCGGGAATGATCGTAGTTCACCCCTCCACTTT
CASSFGNDRSSPLHF
>.|TRBJ2-5|TRBD1|TRBV7-2
TGTGCCAGCAGCCCCGCAAGGTGGTCGGACAGGGGGCAAGAGACCCAGTACTTC
CASSPARWSDRGQETQYF
>.|TRBJ2-5|TRBD1|TRBV6-5
TGTGCCAGCAGTCCTAGACAGGGGCAGAGGGAGACCCAGTACTTC
CASSPRQGQRETQYF
>.|TRBJ1-2|.|TRBV4-1
TGCGCCAGCAGCCAATTTACAGGAGGACCTCTAGCTAACTATGGCTACACCTTC
CASSQFTGGPLANYGYTF
>.|TRBJ2-7|.|TRBV29-1
TGCAGCGTTACGGGGGGCGTCAGCTCCTACGAGCAGTACTTC
CSVTGGVSSYEQYF
>.|TRBJ1-2|.|TRBV6-5
TGTGCCAGCCACGGGACCTTACTCCTCGACTATGGCTACACCTTC
CASHGTLLLDYGYTF
>.|TRBJ1-2|.|TRBV7-2
TGTGCCAGCAGCTTTCGGGCAAATAATGGCTACACCTTC
CASSFRANNGYTF
>.|TRBJ1-1|.|TRBV6-5
TGTGCCAGCAGCCTACTAGACGGGGGCACTGAAGCTTTCTTT
CASSLLDGGTEAFF
>.|TRBJ1-5|.|TRBV4-1
TGCGCCAGCAGCCAAGAGGGGCGGAACAATCAGCCCCAGCATTTT
CASSQEGRNNQPQHF
>.|TRBJ1-4|.|TRBV23-1
TGCGCCAGCAGTTCGCGGGGAAGGGGGACACAAAATGAAAAACTGTTTTTT
CASSSRGRGTQNEKLFF
>.|TRBJ2-3|.|TRBV19
TGTGCCAGTAGCCCCGGACAGCCTTTCACAGATACGCAGTATTTT
CASSPGQPFTDTQYF
>once|TRBJ1-4|.|TRBV10-3
TGTGCCATCAGTGATGGGGAAAAACTGTTTTTT
CAISDGEKLFF
>once|TRBJ2-3|.|TRBV2
TGTGCCAGCCAGAACACAGATACGCAGTATTTT
CASQNTDTQYF
>few|TRBJ1-2|.|TRBV5-1
TGCGCCAGCAGCTTGGCCGAGGGAAAGAGCGGCTACACCTTC
CASSLAEGKSGYTF
>.|TRBJ1-5|.|TRBV19
TGTGCCAGTAGTATAGTTCCCAGGGGTGGCAATCAGCCCCAGCATTTT
CASSIVPRGGNQPQHF
>.|TRBJ2-3|.|TRBV7-9
TGTGCCAGCAGCTTAAGTGGCCCCACAGATACGCAGTATTTT
CASSLSGPTDTQYF
>.|TRBJ2-1|TRBD1|TRBV4-1
TGCGCCAGCAGCTATACCGGGACAGGGGCCTACAATGAGCAGTTCTTC
CASSYTGTGAYNEQFF
>.|TRBJ2-1|TRBD2|TRBV10-3
TGTGCCATCAGTGACTCTGGGACTAGCGGGAGTTCTAGTTCCTACAATGAGCAGTTCTTC
CAISDSGTSGSSSSYNEQFF
>.|TRBJ2-2|TRBD1|TRBV7-2
TGTGCCAGCAGCGCACAGGGGGGACTGAACACCGGGGAGCTGTTTTTT
CASSAQGGLNTGELFF
>.|TRBJ1-5|TRBD1|TRBV6-1
TGTGCCAGCACTCCAGGGGGACAGAATCAGCCCCAGCATTTT
CASTPGGQNQPQHF
>.|TRBJ2-7|.|TRBV6-1
TGTGCCAGCAGTGAAGTCCCAGGATTTTACGAGCAGTACTTC
CASSEVPGFYEQYF
>.|TRBJ1-1|.|TRBV27
TGTGCCAGCCAAAAAGCGGCATTGGGCACTGAAGCTTTCTTT
CASQKAALGTEAFF
>.|TRBJ1-4|.|TRBV14
TGTGCCAGCAGCCACTCGAGCGAGCCCTATAGCGGAAAACTGTTTTTT
CASSHSSEPYSGKLFF
>once|TRBJ1-4|TRBD1|TRBV6-6
TGTGCCAGCAGCCTACAGGGGGCTAATGAAAAACTGTTTTTT
CASSLQGANEKLFF
>.|TRBJ2-1|.|TRBV6-5
TGTGCCAGCAGTTACTCAACGGGGGGCGTGAATGAGCAGTTCTTC
CASSYSTGGVNEQFF
>once|TRBJ2-1|.|TRBV7-2
TGTGCCAGCAGCTTACGAGTGGGGGCCGACAATGAGCAGTTCTTC
CASSLRVGADNEQFF
>.|TRBJ1-1|.|TRBV19
TGTGCCAGTAGTATAATGGGTATGGGGGCTCGGACTGAAGCTTTCTTT
CASSIMGMGARTEAFF
>.|TRBJ2-2|.|TRBV5-1
TGCGCCAGCAGCCACTCCTTGCCGGGGCCCGGGGAGCTGTTTTTT
CASSHSLPGPGELFF
>.|TRBJ2-2|.|TRBV28
TGTGCCAGCAGCTCGTCAAGGTCCACCGGGGAGCTGTTTTTT
CASSSSRSTGELFF
>.|TRBJ2-3|TRBD2|TRBV5-1
TGCGCCAGCAGCCAAAAAGCGGTAGCGGGAGGGGTAAGCACAGATACGCAGTATTTT
CASSQKAVAGGVSTDTQYF
>.|TRBJ2-3|.|TRBV2
TGTGCCTCCCGCTGGGATTCCACAGATACGCAGTATTTT
CASRWDSTDTQYF
>.|TRBJ2-7|.|TRBV7-2
TGTGCCAGCAGCTTAGCGGAACTATACGAGCAGTACTTC
CASSLAELYEQYF
>.|TRBJ2-3|.|TRBV6-1
TGTGCCAGCAGGAGGGAGGCAACAGATACGCAGTATTTT
CASRREATDTQYF
>.|TRBJ1-2|.|TRBV29-1
TGCAGCGTTAGGGCCCTCGGGGTTGGCTATGGCTACACCTTC
CSVRALGVGYGYTF